Listed here is a single TCR beta chain. The junction shows a germline mismatch at one end, possibly a read error. The sample originates from a study of blood T cell repertoires in COVID-19. For the study at large: Samples representing acute and convalescent COVID-19 were sourced from the United States, Italy and Spain.

Per the original methods: Nucleated cell number was recorded as an estimate derived from reference gene primer amplification. Sequencing was performed with immunoSEQ multiplex PCR; in TCRdb, only in-frame clones are kept and a portion is missing. That table supplies the V and J calls and clone size; D and trimming were determined from the DNA. The table shows tens of thousands of clones, with 80% to 90% occurring only once. Germline V CDR1 and CDR2: MDHEN, SYDVKM. The CDR3 contains 15 residues. What was sequenced was peripheral blood. The sequence was collected from a man in his sixties with acute or convalescent COVID-19. This chain connects TRBV28 to TRBJ1-4; TRBD1 matches at 9 bases. CDR3 loop: CASSPSGQGREKLCF. The CDR3 nucleotides read TGTGCCAGCAGTCCCTCGGGACAGGGTCGAGAAAAACTGTGTTTT.